These T cell receptor beta chains were read from a single sample in a study of blood T cells in healthy people across ages. One entry per CDR3 protein results from TCRdb running MiXCR on the 5' RACE reads. The sample holds 650,000 to 1,000,000 distinct CDR3 sequences, more than 35% seen once. Sequencing used blood. The receptor set was obtained from a man aged 80 or over in good health. The CDR3 runs from the conserved cysteine through the conserved F or W. A D gene is named only where the DNA matches it firmly. Only some rows state a clone size, as once, few, many or a class for expanded clones.

J gene: TRBJ2-5
D gene: TRBD2
V gene: TRBV5-1
clone size: few
CDR3 DNA: TGCGCCAGCAGCCCGACGGCTAGCGGGATGAAGACCCAGTACTTC
CDR3 protein: CASSPTASGMKTQYF

J gene: TRBJ2-1
D gene: TRBD2
V gene: TRBV9
clone size: few
CDR3 DNA: TGTGCCAGCAGCGGAAGCGGGAGGGCCGGTAATGAGCAGTTCTTC
CDR3 protein: CASSGSGRAGNEQFF

J gene: TRBJ2-7
D gene: .
V gene: TRBV2
clone size: .
CDR3 DNA: TGTGCCAGCAGTGAAGGAGTGACGCGGGGAAATGAGCAGTACTTC
CDR3 protein: CASSEGVTRGNEQYF

J gene: TRBJ2-5
D gene: .
V gene: TRBV9
clone size: .
CDR3 DNA: TGTGCCAGCAGCGTAGTCCCGACACAAGAGACCCAGTACTTC
CDR3 protein: CASSVVPTQETQYF

J gene: TRBJ2-1
D gene: .
V gene: TRBV5-1
clone size: many
CDR3 DNA: TGCGCCAGCAGCCTAGGACTTGACAATGAGCAGTTCTTC
CDR3 protein: CASSLGLDNEQFF

J gene: TRBJ2-1
D gene: .
V gene: TRBV7-2
clone size: few
CDR3 DNA: TGTGCCAGCAGCCGACAGGCCCGCTCCTACAATGAGCAGTTCTTC
CDR3 protein: CASSRQARSYNEQFF

J gene: TRBJ1-1
D gene: .
V gene: TRBV7-9
clone size: once
CDR3 DNA: TGTGCCAGCAGCTTTCTAGGGAACCACACTGAAGCTTTCTTT
CDR3 protein: CASSFLGNHTEAFF

J gene: TRBJ2-3
D gene: .
V gene: TRBV9
clone size: .
CDR3 DNA: TGTGCCAGCTTAGAATTAAGCTACGACACAGATACGCAGTATTTT
CDR3 protein: CASLELSYDTDTQYF

J gene: TRBJ2-7
D gene: TRBD1
V gene: TRBV24-1
clone size: .
CDR3 DNA: TGTGCCACCAGTGGACCCACGAGACAGGGAGAAAAAGGGGGCTCCTACGAGCAGTACTTC
CDR3 protein: CATSGPTRQGEKGGSYEQYF

J gene: TRBJ2-3
D gene: .
V gene: TRBV6-2/TRBV6-3
clone size: .
CDR3 DNA: TGTGCCAGCAGCACGGACAGCACAGATACGCAGTATTTT
CDR3 protein: CASSTDSTDTQYF

J gene: TRBJ2-7
D gene: TRBD2
V gene: TRBV7-9
clone size: many
CDR3 DNA: TGTGCCAGCAGCGGACGGACTAGCGGGGGGGACCTCCCATACGAGCAGTACTTC
CDR3 protein: CASSGRTSGGDLPYEQYF

J gene: TRBJ2-5
D gene: .
V gene: TRBV5-1
clone size: few
CDR3 DNA: TGCGCCAGCAGCTCGAGAGGGGTCGGGGAGACCCAGTACTTC
CDR3 protein: CASSSRGVGETQYF

J gene: TRBJ2-1
D gene: TRBD2
V gene: TRBV7-9
clone size: once
CDR3 DNA: TGTGCCAGCAGCTTAGCGATAGCGGGAGGACTGCAGTTCTTC
CDR3 protein: CASSLAIAGGLQFF

J gene: TRBJ2-1
D gene: TRBD2
V gene: TRBV7-3
clone size: .
CDR3 DNA: TGTGCCAGCAGCACACCAACTAGGGGGTCTAGCGGGAGTAGTTACAATGAGCAGTTCTTC
CDR3 protein: CASSTPTRGSSGSSYNEQFF

J gene: TRBJ2-7
D gene: TRBD2
V gene: TRBV6-6
clone size: .
CDR3 DNA: TGTGCCAGCTGGACTAGCGGGAGTTACGAGCAGTACTTC
CDR3 protein: CASWTSGSYEQYF

J gene: TRBJ2-7
D gene: TRBD1
V gene: TRBV6-6
clone size: .
CDR3 DNA: TGTGCCAGTAGCAAATCTAGGGAGGACAGGGGGTCCGAGCAGTACTTC
CDR3 protein: CASSKSREDRGSEQYF

J gene: TRBJ2-1
D gene: TRBD2
V gene: TRBV20-1
clone size: .
CDR3 DNA: TGCAGTGCTTTTATTCCACCGGGACTAGCGGGGGTCAATGAGCAGTTCTTC
CDR3 protein: CSAFIPPGLAGVNEQFF

J gene: TRBJ2-5
D gene: TRBD1
V gene: TRBV29-1
clone size: .
CDR3 DNA: TGCAGCGTTAGAGGGGGCTCAGAGACCCAGTACTTC
CDR3 protein: CSVRGGSETQYF

J gene: TRBJ2-7
D gene: .
V gene: TRBV5-1
clone size: many
CDR3 DNA: TGCGCCAGCAGCTTGGATACTCCCTACGAGCAGTACTTC
CDR3 protein: CASSLDTPYEQYF

J gene: TRBJ2-7
D gene: TRBD2
V gene: TRBV2
clone size: many
CDR3 DNA: TGTGCCAGCAGTGGCGGGGGACTAGTGGAGTCCGAGCAGTACTTC
CDR3 protein: CASSGGGLVESEQYF

J gene: TRBJ1-1
D gene: TRBD1
V gene: TRBV5-1
clone size: few
CDR3 DNA: TGCGCCAGCAGGAGGGGACAGATGAGAGACACTGAAGCTTTCTTT
CDR3 protein: CASRRGQMRDTEAFF

J gene: TRBJ1-1
D gene: .
V gene: TRBV5-1
clone size: few
CDR3 DNA: TGCGCCAGCAGCTTACTTCGCGGCAGGGAGACTGAAGCTTTCTTT
CDR3 protein: CASSLLRGRETEAFF

J gene: TRBJ1-5
D gene: .
V gene: TRBV3-1
clone size: many
CDR3 DNA: TGTGCCAGCAGCCAAGATCTCAGGAACAATCAGCCCCAGCATTTT
CDR3 protein: CASSQDLRNNQPQHF

J gene: TRBJ2-7
D gene: .
V gene: TRBV24-1
clone size: .
CDR3 DNA: TGTGCCACCAGTGACGGGGCAACCTACGAGCAGTACTTC
CDR3 protein: CATSDGATYEQYF

J gene: TRBJ1-1
D gene: .
V gene: TRBV20-1
clone size: few
CDR3 DNA: TGCAGTGCTAGAGCAGGGATTCTCACTGAAGCTTTCTTT
CDR3 protein: CSARAGILTEAFF

J gene: TRBJ2-5
D gene: .
V gene: TRBV10-3
clone size: few
CDR3 DNA: TGTGCCATCAGTGAGTCAGGAGGGCACCAAGAGACCCAGTACTTC
CDR3 protein: CAISESGGHQETQYF

J gene: TRBJ2-3
D gene: .
V gene: TRBV20-1
clone size: few
CDR3 DNA: TGCAGTGCTAGGAGAGCCCCCAGGGGAAGCACAGATACGCAGTATTTT
CDR3 protein: CSARRAPRGSTDTQYF

J gene: TRBJ2-1
D gene: TRBD2
V gene: TRBV2
clone size: few
CDR3 DNA: TGTGCCAGCAGAACCGGGACTAGCTCCTACAATGAGCAGTTCTTC
CDR3 protein: CASRTGTSSYNEQFF

J gene: TRBJ2-1
D gene: TRBD2
V gene: TRBV12-3/TRBV12-4
clone size: few
CDR3 DNA: TGTGCCAGCAGCTCCCGAACTAGCGTCAGCTCCTACAATGAGCAGTTCTTC
CDR3 protein: CASSSRTSVSSYNEQFF

J gene: TRBJ1-1
D gene: TRBD1
V gene: TRBV15
clone size: .
CDR3 DNA: TGTGCCACCAGCAGGGACAGGGTGGGCACTGAAGCTTTCTTT
CDR3 protein: CATSRDRVGTEAFF

J gene: TRBJ2-5
D gene: .
V gene: TRBV12-3/TRBV12-4
clone size: few
CDR3 DNA: TGTGCCAGCAGTTTAGGGTCGGCGGAGACCCAGTACTTC
CDR3 protein: CASSLGSAETQYF

J gene: TRBJ2-7
D gene: .
V gene: TRBV7-2
clone size: .
CDR3 DNA: TGTGCCAGCAGCGTTGATAGCGAAGGTTCCTACGAGCAGTACTTC
CDR3 protein: CASSVDSEGSYEQYF

J gene: TRBJ1-2
D gene: .
V gene: TRBV12-3/TRBV12-4
clone size: many
CDR3 DNA: TGTGCCAGCGGAGAGACAGGACCTAACTATGGCTACACCTTC
CDR3 protein: CASGETGPNYGYTF

J gene: TRBJ1-4
D gene: .
V gene: TRBV9
clone size: few
CDR3 DNA: TGTGCCAGCAGCGTAGGGACGGCTGCAACTAATGAAAAACTGTTTTTT
CDR3 protein: CASSVGTAATNEKLFF

J gene: TRBJ1-4
D gene: .
V gene: TRBV20-1
clone size: .
CDR3 DNA: TGCAGTGTACCCATGGGGGGGCAAACCTTTAATGAAAAACTGTTTTTT
CDR3 protein: CSVPMGGQTFNEKLFF

J gene: TRBJ2-7
D gene: TRBD2
V gene: TRBV11-2
clone size: .
CDR3 DNA: TGTGCCAGCAGCTTAGCCAGGGCGGGAGACAATGAGCAGTACTTC
CDR3 protein: CASSLARAGDNEQYF

J gene: TRBJ2-3
D gene: TRBD2
V gene: TRBV7-2
clone size: few
CDR3 DNA: TGTGCCAGCAGCTTTCTGCCTAGCGGGTCCACAGATACGCAGTATTTT
CDR3 protein: CASSFLPSGSTDTQYF

J gene: TRBJ2-7
D gene: TRBD2
V gene: TRBV20-1
clone size: few
CDR3 DNA: TGCAGTGCTAGAGGGACTAGCGGGTCCTCCTACGAGCAGTACTTC
CDR3 protein: CSARGTSGSSYEQYF

J gene: TRBJ1-6
D gene: .
V gene: TRBV7-2
clone size: few
CDR3 DNA: TGTGCCAGCAGCTTAGCGTTCGGGGGGAATTCACCCCTCCACTTT
CDR3 protein: CASSLAFGGNSPLHF

J gene: TRBJ1-2
D gene: .
V gene: TRBV12-3/TRBV12-4
clone size: .
CDR3 DNA: TGTGCCAGCAGTTCGGGACCCCCTCGAGACGGCTACACCTTC
CDR3 protein: CASSSGPPRDGYTF

J gene: TRBJ2-1
D gene: TRBD2
V gene: TRBV7-2
clone size: .
CDR3 DNA: TGTGCCAGCAGCTTTGGCCCAGCGGGAGAGGTTTACAATGAGCAGTTCTTC
CDR3 protein: CASSFGPAGEVYNEQFF

J gene: TRBJ2-5
D gene: .
V gene: TRBV12-3/TRBV12-4
clone size: .
CDR3 DNA: TGTGCCAGCAGTAGGACAGCTGGAGAGACCCAGTACTTC
CDR3 protein: CASSRTAGETQYF

J gene: TRBJ2-7
D gene: .
V gene: TRBV28
clone size: few
CDR3 DNA: TGTGCCAGCAGTTTATTACGCGGCAGTCGGACTTCCGAGCAGTACTTC
CDR3 protein: CASSLLRGSRTSEQYF

J gene: TRBJ2-1
D gene: TRBD2
V gene: TRBV24-1
clone size: few
CDR3 DNA: TGTGCCACCAGTGATTCACTAGCGCCGAGTCAAGAGACCCAGTTCTTC
CDR3 protein: CATSDSLAPSQETQFF

J gene: TRBJ1-1
D gene: .
V gene: TRBV12-3/TRBV12-4
clone size: once
CDR3 DNA: TGTGCCAGCAGTCGGGACCGCCTCAGTCCTGAAGCTTTCTTT
CDR3 protein: CASSRDRLSPEAFF

J gene: TRBJ2-3
D gene: .
V gene: TRBV7-8
clone size: .
CDR3 DNA: TGTGCCAGCAGCGAGGTTTTGAGGGAGGACCTTGGAGATACGCAGTATTTT
CDR3 protein: CASSEVLREDLGDTQYF

J gene: TRBJ2-2
D gene: TRBD1
V gene: TRBV7-2
clone size: many
CDR3 DNA: TGTGCCAGCAGCGCCCAGACAGGGCGTGCCGGGGAGCTGTTTTTT
CDR3 protein: CASSAQTGRAGELFF

J gene: TRBJ2-7
D gene: .
V gene: TRBV5-5
clone size: .
CDR3 DNA: TGTGCCAGCAGCTTGTCGTTCGGGGGTTTCTACGAGCAGTACTTC
CDR3 protein: CASSLSFGGFYEQYF

J gene: TRBJ2-7
D gene: TRBD2
V gene: TRBV20-1
clone size: many
CDR3 DNA: TGCAGTGCGCCGGCTAGCGGGATCGGGGAGCAGTACTTC
CDR3 protein: CSAPASGIGEQYF

J gene: TRBJ1-1
D gene: .
V gene: TRBV6-2/TRBV6-3
clone size: .
CDR3 DNA: TGTGCCAGCAGTTACTCACCGAGATTGAACACTGAAGCTTTCTTT
CDR3 protein: CASSYSPRLNTEAFF

J gene: TRBJ2-1
D gene: TRBD2
V gene: TRBV20-1
clone size: few
CDR3 DNA: TGCAGTGCACTCCGGCCCGCGGGAGGTTACAATGAGCAGTTCTTC
CDR3 protein: CSALRPAGGYNEQFF

J gene: TRBJ2-1
D gene: TRBD2
V gene: TRBV24-1
clone size: .
CDR3 DNA: TGTGCCACCAGTGTATCACTAGCGGGGTACAATGAGCAGTTCTTC
CDR3 protein: CATSVSLAGYNEQFF

J gene: TRBJ1-1
D gene: .
V gene: TRBV10-3
clone size: few
CDR3 DNA: TGTGCCATCAGTGAGACAGCTAACACTGAAGCTTTCTTT
CDR3 protein: CAISETANTEAFF

J gene: TRBJ2-3
D gene: TRBD2
V gene: TRBV7-2
clone size: few
CDR3 DNA: TGTGCCAGCAGCTTAGGACTAGCGGGAGGAGAGGATACGCAGTATTTT
CDR3 protein: CASSLGLAGGEDTQYF

J gene: TRBJ2-5
D gene: TRBD2
V gene: TRBV19
clone size: .
CDR3 DNA: TGTGCCAGTAGTATTGGGGGGACTAGCGCGAAGGAGACCCAGTACTTC
CDR3 protein: CASSIGGTSAKETQYF

J gene: TRBJ2-1
D gene: TRBD2
V gene: TRBV27
clone size: few
CDR3 DNA: TGTGCCAGCAGTTTACTTGGACTAGCGGGCGTGAGCTCCTACAATGAGCAGTTCTTC
CDR3 protein: CASSLLGLAGVSSYNEQFF

J gene: TRBJ2-1
D gene: TRBD2
V gene: TRBV6-5
clone size: .
CDR3 DNA: TGTGCCGCCAGAAGGTCTAGCGGGGGAAATGAGCGGTTCTTC
CDR3 protein: CAARRSSGGNERFF

J gene: TRBJ2-3
D gene: TRBD1
V gene: TRBV6-2/TRBV6-3
clone size: once
CDR3 DNA: TGTGCCAGCAGTTGGTCGCCGACAGGGGAATTTATAGATACGCAGTATTTT
CDR3 protein: CASSWSPTGEFIDTQYF

J gene: TRBJ2-3
D gene: .
V gene: TRBV21-1
clone size: .
CDR3 DNA: TGTGCCAGCAGCAAAGAGCCCCCGGCCAGACGGAAAAGCACAGATACGCAGTATTTT
CDR3 protein: CASSKEPPARRKSTDTQYF

J gene: TRBJ2-7
D gene: .
V gene: TRBV20-1
clone size: many
CDR3 DNA: TGCAGTGCTAGAGATCCGGGGTCGGTCGTCTACGAGCAGTACTTC
CDR3 protein: CSARDPGSVVYEQYF